This T cell receptor (beta chain) was found in a study of OX40 agonist ivuxolimab in advanced cancers. For the study at large: All patients had ivuxolimab intravenously every 2 weeks at 0.01 to 10 mg/kg. Dose-escalation cases comprised hepatocellular carcinoma, melanoma, renal cell or head and neck cancer.

Concerning this clone: Its target is not known.

Germline values: CDR1 SGHNT, CDR2 YYREEE (reference sequence). There are 15 residues in the CDR3. Trimming stripped 3 bases from V and 6 bases from J, with 15 bases between. Sequencing used immunoSEQ multiplex PCR; TCRdb keeps in-frame clones, though not all of them. The repertoire consists of about 73,000 clones, with about 87% occurring once and the leading ten covering 0.4% to 0.65%. Study results and caveats: Partial responders at 0.1-3.0 mg/kg showed near-lowest clonal expansion.

This TCR came from an adult with an advanced solid tumor such as melanoma, head and neck, liver or kidney cancer. The material sequenced was CD4+ or CD8+ T cells sorted from blood, taken in a trial of the OX40 agonist ivuxolimab. J is TRBJ2-2 and V is TRBV5-4, with D tentatively TRBD1 or TRBD2 (5 bases each). The CDR3 loop is CASSWDPRGPGELFF. CDR3 bases: TGTGCCAGCAGCTGGGACCCCCGAGGCCCCGGGGAGCTGTTTTTT.